One sample yielded the 26 T cell receptor beta chains listed below, sequenced in a study of CD8 T cells in ankylosing spondylitis. TCRdb re-analysed the 5' RACE reads in MiXCR, keeping a single row per CDR3 protein. The table has 150,000 to 200,000 distinct CDR3 sequences, roughly 10% seen once; the top ten hold 25% to 30%. The material sequenced was blood, either unsorted or a sorted T cell fraction (not recorded which). The receptors stem from a male donor with ankylosing spondylitis or in good health (not recorded which).

This clonotype turned up a few times. In DNA, the CDR3 is TGTGCCAGCGCCCCGCCGGGACAGCCAAGGGAATCACCCCTCCACTTT. Protein sequence: CASAPPGQPRESPLHF. The rearrangement joins TRBV25-1 to TRBJ1-6, with 7 bases fitting TRBD1. This CDR3 region has 16 residues. Germline CDR1 MGHDK, CDR2 SYGVNS. The ends lost 8 bases at V and 10 bases at J; junction bases unmatched: 17.

J is TRBJ1-6 and V is TRBV7-9; D unclear. CDR1 and CDR2 (germline): SEHNR, FQNEAQ (reference sequence). The CDR3 length is 14 residues. V gave up 3 bases and J gave up 5 bases, with 8 bases separating them. In nucleotides, the CDR3 is TGTGCCAGCAGCTTTTTTCATGATAATTCACCCCTCCACTTT. This sequence encodes CASSFFHDNSPLHF.

The V and J genes are TRBV3-1 and TRBJ2-5, with 9 bases identical to TRBD2. CDR1 is LGHDT, CDR2 YNNKEL, per germline (reference sequence). The CDR3 sequence is 15 residues long. The ends lost 3 bases at V and 5 bases at J; junction bases unmatched: 7. The CDR3 here is CASSHWRGGLETQYF. CDR3 nucleotides: TGTGCCAGCAGCCACTGGCGGGGGGGCTTGGAGACCCAGTACTTC.

This clonotype was observed a few times. The CDR3 loop reads CASSLVAAEKDTQYF. The CDR3 DNA follows: TGTGCCAGCAGCTTGGTTGCAGCAGAGAAGGATACGCAGTATTTT. The rearrangement links TRBV5-6 to TRBJ2-3; D remains unclear. This CDR3 contains 15 residues. Per the germline V gene, CDR1 is SGHDT and CDR2 is YYEEEE. Trimming took 0 bases from V and 6 from J, leaving 14 bases between them.

This clonotype was counted ten times or more. The chain links TRBV12-3 or TRBV12-4 to TRBJ1-6; 7 bases map to TRBD1. V shed 6 bases and J 5 bases; nucleotides not matched to a gene: 13. This CDR3 has 17 residues. The CDR3 sequence: CASSFNPRDSDNSPLHF. In DNA, the CDR3 is TGTGCCAGCAGCTTTAACCCCCGGGACAGTGATAATTCACCCCTCCACTTT.

This clonotype was counted ten times or more. This chain joins TRBV5-5 and TRBJ1-1; the match to TRBD1 covers 10 bases. Trimming cost V 4 bases and J 4 bases; bases outside gene matches: 13. CDR1 is SGHKS, CDR2 YYEKEE, per germline (reference sequence). The CDR3 extends over 17 amino acids. For the CDR3, the DNA is TGTGCCAGCAGCAGGACCGGGACAGGGGCGCTGGGCACTGAAGCTTTCTTT. Translating gives CASSRTGTGALGTEAFF.

This clonotype was seen repeatedly, ten times or more. This rearrangement joins TRBV20-1 to TRBJ2-3; D may match TRBD1 or TRBD2 (5 bases each). This CDR3 region has 16 residues. The ends were cut back, 0 bases at V and 2 bases at J, with 15 bases in the middle. The germline gives CDR1 DFQATT, CDR2 SNEGSKA (reference sequence). CDR3 in DNA: TGCAGTGCTAGAGATCGAGGGGCATTATCCACAGATACGCAGTATTTT. This codes for CSARDRGALSTDTQYF.

J is TRBJ2-3 and V is TRBV5-1, with D possibly TRBD2 on 6 matching bases. V lost 6 bases to trimming and J lost 5 bases, with 19 bases between them. Germline CDR1 reads SGHRS; CDR2 reads YFSETQ. CDR3 size: 15 residues. The CDR3 sequence is CASNGGTIRQDTQYF. DNA for the CDR3: TGCGCCAGCAATGGCGGGACCATCCGGCAAGATACGCAGTATTTT.

This clonotype showed up just a few times. The rearrangement uses TRBV9 and TRBJ2-3; D possibly corresponds to TRBD2 (6 bases). This CDR3 has 16 amino acids. Per germline, CDR1 SGDLS and CDR2 YYNGEE. Trimming left V 0 bases short and J 4 bases short, with 15 bases between. The CDR3 nucleotides read TGTGCCAGCAGCGTAGATGAGGGGCCGGGAGCAGATACGCAGTATTTT. It encodes CASSVDEGPGADTQYF.

The chain employs TRBV29-1 and TRBJ2-3; 14 bases match TRBD2. The V and J ends lost 3 bases and 1 base, in that order; junction bases with no gene match: 18. Per the germline V gene, CDR1 is SQVTM and CDR2 is ANQGSEA. The CDR3 runs 21 residues. In DNA, the CDR3 is TGCAGCGTTGAGGGAATAGACTGGACTAGCGGGGGGACGCCGCGCACAGATACGCAGTATTTT. Its protein is CSVEGIDWTSGGTPRTDTQYF.

This clonotype was observed at least ten times. The chain links TRBV29-1 to TRBJ2-1; D is uncertain. Germline assignment: CDR1 SQVTM and CDR2 ANQGSEA. This CDR3 has 12 residues. Trimming pared 5 bases from V and 10 bases from J, leaving 15 bases between. The CDR3 DNA is TGCAGCGTTCGGTTAGTTGGCGGCGAGCAGTTCTTC. This encodes CSVRLVGGEQFF.

The V call is TRBV6-4, the J call TRBJ2-1; 13 bases map to TRBD2. V lost 5 bases, J lost 5 bases, and 6 bases stayed unmatched. Germline assignment: CDR1 MRHNA and CDR2 SNTAGT. The CDR3 covers 16 residues. The CDR3 reads CASSLLAGGLHNEQFF. CDR3 nucleotides: TGTGCCAGCAGTCTACTAGCGGGAGGGCTTCACAATGAGCAGTTCTTC.

Details on this clonotype: A much larger clone lies a single base off, so this may be a read error. The gene calls are TRBV5-1 and TRBJ2-1; tentative D call: TRBD1 (6 bases). The V gene's germline CDR1 is SGHRS and CDR2 YFSETQ. The CDR3 has 15 amino acids. CDR3 bases: TGCGCCAACAGCGCCAGGCGGACAGAGTACAATGAGCAGTTCTTC. This gives the protein CANSARRTEYNEQFF.

The sample holds many counts of this clonotype. The rearrangement joins TRBV5-1 to TRBJ1-3; TRBD1 is a possible D gene (5 bases). V lost 4 bases and J lost 3, with 26 bases in between. This CDR3 comprises 19 residues. The germline gives CDR1 SGHRS, CDR2 YFSETQ. This chain's CDR3 is CASSHPSPGRTWNGNTIYF. DNA of the CDR3: TGCGCCAGCAGCCACCCCTCACCGGGACGTACATGGAATGGAAACACCATATATTTT.

The V call is TRBV7-9, the J call TRBJ2-7, with 9 bases identical to TRBD2. There are 14 residues in the CDR3. Germline CDR1 is SEHNR and CDR2 is FQNEAQ (reference sequence). With V trimmed by 2 bases and J by 3 bases, 2 bases remained unmatched. In DNA, the CDR3 is TGTGCCAGCAGCTTAACTAGCGGGCACTACGAGCAGTACTTC. Residues: CASSLTSGHYEQYF.

As for this clonotype: A much larger clone differs by one base, so this may be a read error. The chain couples TRBV29-1 to TRBJ1-4; D gene uncertain. CDR1 is SQVTM, CDR2 ANQGSEA, per germline. The CDR3 extends over 19 amino acids. V lost 3 bases to trimming and J lost 0 bases, with 23 bases between them. The CDR3 DNA sequence: TGCAGCGTTGAGGCTCAAAACCCAGGCATATTTGCAACTAATGAAAAACTGTTTTTT. Translated: CSVEAQNPGIFATNEKLFF. The whole variable domain, remainder taken from reference TRBV29-1 and TRBJ1-4, is SAVISQKPSRDICQRGTSLTIQCQVDSQVTMMFWYRQQPGQSLTLIATANQGSEATYESGFVIDKFPISRPNLTFSTLTVSNMSPEDSSIYLCSVEAQNPGIFATNEKLFFGSGTQLSVL.

In its sample, this clonotype was seen many times. J is TRBJ2-1 and V is TRBV5-1; 13 bases are shared with TRBD2. Trimming cost V 8 bases and J 9 bases; bases outside gene matches: 14. Per germline, CDR1 SGHRS and CDR2 YFSETQ. The CDR3 spans 16 residues. CDR3 sequence reads: CARRLAGGGLKGEQFF. CDR3 DNA: TGCGCCAGACGACTAGCGGGAGGCGGTTTGAAAGGTGAGCAGTTCTTC. Variable domain in full (rest from reference TRBV5-1 and TRBJ2-1): KAGVTQTPRYLIKTRGQQVTLSCSPISGHRSVSWYQQTPGQGLQFLFEYFSETQRNKGNFPGRFSGRQFSNSRSEMNVSTLELGDSALYLCARRLAGGGLKGEQFFGPGTRLTVL.

This clonotype was counted ten times or more. The chain recombines TRBV4-3 with TRBJ2-1, with TRBD2 as a possible D gene (5 bases). V was clipped by 0 bases and J by 9 bases, with 15 bases between them. This CDR3 has 15 residues. The germline V gene encodes CDR1 LGHNA and CDR2 YSLEER. CDR3 residues: CASSQDPPGRGEQFF. In DNA form, the CDR3 reads TGCGCCAGCAGCCAAGACCCCCCAGGACGGGGTGAGCAGTTCTTC.

This clonotype occurred many times. The CDR3 loop reads CASGQSPSSNYGYTF. CDR3 bases: TGTGCCTCGGGACAGTCACCCTCATCTAACTATGGCTACACCTTC. The V gene is TRBV10-3, the J gene TRBJ1-2, with TRBD1 identical over 7 bases. The germline CDR1 and CDR2 sequences are ENHRY and SYGVKD. CDR3 length equals 15 residues. V trimming: 11 bases; J trimming: 0 bases; junction bases outside the gene matches: 12.

This clonotype has a count of ten or more. The chain has TRBV5-1 and TRBJ2-2; D not resolved. Germline CDR1 is SGHRS and CDR2 is YFSETQ. Trimming took 5 bases from V and 4 from J, leaving 12 bases between them. The CDR3 totals 14 residues. DNA for the CDR3: TGCGCCAGCAGTAGTGAGCTCGGCACCGGGGAGCTGTTTTTT. This translates into CASSSELGTGELFF. Together with reference TRBV5-1 and TRBJ2-2, the CDR3 gives the full variable domain: KAGVTQTPRYLIKTRGQQVTLSCSPISGHRSVSWYQQTPGQGLQFLFEYFSETQRNKGNFPGRFSGRQFSNSRSEMNVSTLELGDSALYLCASSSELGTGELFFGEGSRLTVL.

The rearrangement links TRBV7-7 to TRBJ2-3; tentatively, D is TRBD1 (5 bases). Germline V gene sequence: CDR1 SSHAT, CDR2 FNYEAQ (reference sequence). Trimming left V 2 bases short and J 2 bases short, with 8 bases between. The CDR3 extends over 14 amino acids. CDR3: CASSLMDNTDTQYF. CDR3 DNA sequence: TGTGCCAGCAGCTTAATGGACAACACAGATACGCAGTATTTT.

The rearrangement uses TRBV13 and TRBJ2-7, with D tentatively TRBD1 (6 bases). Germline CDR1 is PRHDT and CDR2 is FYEKMQ (reference sequence). V was clipped by 5 bases and J by 3 bases, with 20 bases between them. This CDR3 is 16 amino acids long. The CDR3 here is CASSTSKQGTYYEQYF. The CDR3, as DNA: TGTGCCAGCAGCACCTCAAAACAGGGAACCTACTACGAGCAGTACTTC. Complete variable domain (other parts from reference TRBV13 and TRBJ2-7): AAGVIQSPRHLIKEKRETATLKCYPIPRHDTVYWYQQGPGQDPQFLISFYEKMQSDKGSIPDRFSAQQFSDYHSELNMSSLELGDSALYFCASSTSKQGTYYEQYFGPGTRLTVT.

This clonotype was picked up many times. J is TRBJ2-3 and V is TRBV5-1; 14 bases match TRBD2. Germline V gene sequence: CDR1 SGHRS, CDR2 YFSETQ. With V trimmed by 4 bases and J by 4 bases, 2 bases remained unmatched. The CDR3 has 15 residues. The CDR3 here is CASSKGLAGADTQYF. For the CDR3, the DNA is TGCGCCAGCAGCAAGGGACTAGCGGGAGCAGATACGCAGTATTTT.

The genes are TRBV7-9 and TRBJ2-1, with TRBD2 identical over 13 bases. There are 15 residues in the CDR3. Germline CDR1 and CDR2: SEHNR and FQNEAQ (reference sequence). J gave up 5 bases and V 5 bases, and 3 bases lay outside the gene matches. The CDR3 loop reads CASSQGTSGDNEQFF. The CDR3 DNA follows: TGTGCCAGCAGCCAGGGGACTAGCGGGGACAATGAGCAGTTCTTC.

In this sample, this clonotype turned up many times. An end of the junction differs from the germline gene, which may be a read error. This sequence joins TRBV6-1 and TRBJ2-1; 7 nucleotides line up with TRBD2. CDR3 length equals 17 residues. In germline, CDR1 is MNHNS, CDR2 SASEGT. CDR3 sequence (DNA): TGTGCCAGCACCTGGGGGGGGATCACAAGCTCCTACAATGAGCAGCTCTTC. This encodes CASTWGGITSSYNEQLF.

This clonotype showed up many times. The J gene is TRBJ1-5, the V gene TRBV5-6, with a possible D match to TRBD1 (6 bases). V lost 2 bases and J lost 4, with 13 bases in between. The V gene's germline CDR1 is SGHDT and CDR2 YYEEEE. The CDR3 consists of 15 residues. Here the CDR3 DNA reads TGTGCCAGCAGCTTACAGGGTTCTTTTAATCAGCCCCAGCATTTT. Protein product: CASSLQGSFNQPQHF. The full variable domain, its missing parts supplied by reference TRBV5-6 and TRBJ1-5, is DAGVTQSPTHLIKTRGQQVTLRCSPKSGHDTVSWYQQALGQGPQFIFQYYEEEERQRGNFPDRFSGHQFPNYSSELNVNALLLGDSALYLCASSLQGSFNQPQHFGDGTRLSIL.